This entry lists 25 T cell receptor beta chains sequenced from one sample in a study of T cells in Graves' hyperthyroidism and ophthalmopathy. The CDR3 regions of TCR beta were amplified from RNA transcripts. An initial round of RT-PCR targeting the TCR CDR3 relied on the HTBI primer set. MiXCR, applied by TCRdb to the multiplex PCR reads, yields one record per CDR3 protein. In the table there are about 590,000 distinct CDR3 sequences, more than 15% of which are singletons. Sample: blood. The receptors derive from a woman aged 25 to 39 with Graves' hyperthyroidism.

This clonotype was detected a few times. This rearrangement joins TRBV7-3 to TRBJ1-6; no clear D gene. CDR1 is SGHTA, CDR2 FQGTGA, per germline. The CDR3 runs to 15 residues. Trimming pared 6 bases from V and 4 bases from J, leaving 13 bases between. The CDR3 DNA reads as TGTGCCAGCAGTAAGGACCCAACTTATAATTCACCCCTCCACTTT. This gives the protein CASSKDPTYNSPLHF.

The gene calls are TRBV6-5 and TRBJ1-2; 8 bases are shared with TRBD1. Germline lookup yields CDR1 MNHEY and CDR2 SVGAGI. The CDR3 is 20 residues long. J lost 2 bases, V lost 5 bases, and 22 bases had no gene match. CDR3 sequence reads: CASSESSAYRPRQGNYGYTF. CDR3 bases: TGTGCCAGCAGTGAATCGAGTGCTTACCGGCCGAGACAGGGGAACTATGGCTACACCTTC.

This clonotype was detected ten times or more. The V call is TRBV3-1, the J call TRBJ2-1, with 12 bases aligning to TRBD2. With 4 bases clipped from V and 6 bases from J, the junction kept 1 base outside the gene matches. Germline-derived CDR1 and CDR2 are LGHDT and YNNKEL (reference sequence). The CDR3 is 14 residues long. CDR3 sequence: CASSRLAGANEQFF. The CDR3 DNA reads as TGTGCCAGCAGCCGACTAGCGGGAGCCAATGAGCAGTTCTTC.

At least ten counts were recorded for this clonotype. This rearrangement joins TRBV12-5 to TRBJ2-1; D perhaps matches TRBD2 (6 bases). The V gene lost 3 bases and the J gene lost 5 bases, with 14 bases spanning the gap. CDR1 and CDR2 from the germline V gene are LGHNT and FRNRAP. The CDR3 has 15 residues. CDR3: CASGFWGLGDNEQFF. CDR3 sequence (DNA): TGTGCTAGTGGTTTTTGGGGACTTGGTGACAATGAGCAGTTCTTC.

This clonotype was picked up a small number of times. The chain has TRBV7-2 and TRBJ2-3; no definite D call. Trimming cost V 7 bases and J 3 bases, with 11 bases left between them. Germline V gene sequence: CDR1 SGHTA, CDR2 FQGNSA. The CDR3 has 13 residues. DNA of the CDR3: TGTGCCAGCACCCCCAGTCAGACAGATACGCAGTATTTT. This sequence encodes CASTPSQTDTQYF.

In this sample, this clonotype turned up many times. The J gene is TRBJ1-1, the V gene TRBV20-1; the match to TRBD1 covers 7 bases. The CDR3 runs 12 residues. The germline V gene has CDR1 DFQATT and CDR2 SNEGSKA (reference sequence). J was trimmed by 5 bases and V by 5 bases; bases with no gene match: 5. For the CDR3, the DNA is TGCAGTGCTTTGACAGGGAGAACTGAAGCTTTCTTT. This sequence encodes CSALTGRTEAFF.

The gene calls are TRBV5-5 and TRBJ2-1; 12 nucleotides line up with TRBD2. From germline, CDR1 is SGHKS and CDR2 YYEKEE (reference sequence). This CDR3 is built from 16 residues. Germline trimming cut 0 bases from V and 8 bases from J; bases unmatched to any gene: 6. The CDR3 here is CASSLDGLAGRDEQFF. DNA for the CDR3: TGTGCCAGCAGCTTGGATGGACTAGCGGGACGGGATGAGCAGTTCTTC.

This clonotype was seen just once. It may be a read error: a sequence one base away is much more abundant. The CDR3 region is CGAGGLAGAYEQYF. As DNA, the CDR3 is TGCGGTGCAGGGGGACTAGCGGGAGCCTACGAGCAGTACTTC. The chain joins TRBV20-1 to TRBJ2-7; 14 bases align to TRBD2. From germline, CDR1 is DFQATT and CDR2 SNEGSKA (reference sequence). The length of the CDR3 is 14 residues.

This clonotype was counted many times. This rearrangement joins TRBV11-2 to TRBJ2-5; D tentatively fits TRBD1 or TRBD2 (5 bases each). Germline V gene lookup returns CDR1 SGHAT and CDR2 FQNNGV. Trimming removed 3 bases from V and 7 bases from J, with 15 bases in between. The CDR3 has 14 amino acids. CDR3 residues: CASSFGTGPGTQYF. CDR3 nucleotide sequence: TGTGCCAGCAGCTTCGGCACGGGGCCTGGGACCCAGTACTTC. Variable domain in full (rest from reference TRBV11-2 and TRBJ2-5): EAGVAQSPRYKIIEKRQSVAFWCNPISGHATLYWYQQILGQGPKLLIQFQNNGVVDDSQLPKDRFSAERLKGVDSTLKIQPAKLEDSAVYLCASSFGTGPGTQYFGPGTRLLVL.

The chain combines TRBV3-1 with TRBJ2-2, with TRBD1 matching 12 bases. Trimming at V came to 4 bases and at J to 7 bases, leaving 4 bases not matched to a gene. In germline, CDR1 is LGHDT, CDR2 YNNKEL (reference sequence). CDR3 length: 15 amino acids. CDR3 region: CASSPRDRGLGELFF. The CDR3 nucleotides read TGTGCCAGCAGCCCCCGGGACAGGGGGCTCGGGGAGCTGTTTTTT.

This clonotype was counted many times. The chain combines TRBV3-1 with TRBJ2-2; 9 positions agree with TRBD2. CDR1 and CDR2 from the germline V gene are LGHDT and YNNKEL (reference sequence). The CDR3 runs to 15 residues. V was pared by 3 bases and J by 6 bases, with 5 bases of the junction left unmatched. CDR3 DNA sequence: TGTGCCAGCAGCCAGGGTAGCGGGAGTCCCGGGGAGCTGTTTTTT. It yields the protein CASSQGSGSPGELFF.

This clonotype was found once. The chain carries TRBV20-1 and TRBJ2-7; the match to TRBD2 covers 12 bases. Germline V CDR1 and CDR2: DFQATT, SNEGSKA (reference sequence). Trimming at V came to 1 base and at J to 3 bases, leaving 4 bases not matched to a gene. The CDR3 has 15 residues. The CDR3 nucleotides read TGCAGTGCTAGAGGGGGACTAGCGGGTGACTACGAGCAGTACTTC. This encodes CSARGGLAGDYEQYF.

This clonotype was recorded at least ten times. This chain joins TRBV12-3 or TRBV12-4 and TRBJ1-2; 10 nucleotides match TRBD1. The CDR3 is made up of 16 amino acids. After removal of 2 bases from V and 5 bases from J, the junction contained 8 bases not matched to a gene. The CDR3 nucleotides read TGTGCCAGCAGTTTAAGGACAGGGGGTCCGGGTTATGGCTACACCTTC. Protein sequence: CASSLRTGGPGYGYTF.

At least ten counts were recorded for this clonotype. The J gene is TRBJ2-7, the V gene TRBV20-1; D remains unclear. This CDR3 has 12 amino acids. V dropped 4 bases and J dropped 6 bases, with 13 bases sitting between them. CDR1 and CDR2 (germline): DFQATT, SNEGSKA (reference sequence). The CDR3 region is CSATGPSGEQYF. In nucleotides, the CDR3 is TGCAGTGCTACTGGCCCTTCAGGCGAGCAGTACTTC.

This chain uses TRBV28 with TRBJ2-7, with 12 bases fitting TRBD2. The CDR3 has 15 amino acids. Germline trimming cut 5 bases from V and 7 bases from J; bases unmatched to any gene: 9. Germline-derived CDR1 and CDR2 are MDHEN and SYDVKM. CDR3: CASSPTSGGLREQYF. In DNA, the CDR3 is TGTGCCAGCAGTCCGACTAGCGGGGGCCTTCGGGAGCAGTACTTC.

This clonotype was observed at least ten times. The J gene is TRBJ2-1, the V gene TRBV11-2, with 9 bases identical to TRBD2. Germline V lookup: CDR1 SGHAT, CDR2 FQNNGV. The CDR3 spans 16 residues. V was clipped by 3 bases and J by 7 bases; unmatched bases: 10. The CDR3 spells CASSLALAGNWNEQFF. CDR3 nucleotide sequence: TGTGCCAGCAGCTTGGCTCTAGCGGGAAACTGGAATGAGCAGTTCTTC.

CDR3 nucleotides: TGCAGTGCTAGAGGGGGGGGGACCCAGTACTTC. Translated: CSARGGGTQYF. The chain carries TRBV20-1 and TRBJ2-5, with 7 bases aligning to TRBD2. The ends lost 1 base at V and 7 bases at J; junction bases unmatched: 0. The CDR3 covers 11 residues. Per the germline V gene, CDR1 is DFQATT and CDR2 is SNEGSKA (reference sequence).

V gene TRBV20-1 combines with J gene TRBJ1-6, with D perhaps matching TRBD1 (6 bases). Per germline, CDR1 DFQATT and CDR2 SNEGSKA (reference sequence). This CDR3 is 16 amino acids long. With 2 bases removed from V and 5 bases from J, the gap between germline ends came to 16 bases. In DNA, the CDR3 is TGCAGTGCTAGAAACGAACCGGGACATGATAATTCACCCCTCCACTTT. Translating gives CSARNEPGHDNSPLHF.

The chain has TRBV4-1 and TRBJ2-1, with D perhaps assigned TRBD1 or TRBD2 (5 bases each). The CDR3 contains 16 residues. CDR1 and CDR2 (germline): MGHRA, YSYEKL. V lost 3 bases, J lost 3 bases, and 15 bases lay in between. CDR3 sequence (DNA): TGCGCCAGCAGCCACCCGGGACCTTACAACTACAATGAGCAGTTCTTC. Residues: CASSHPGPYNYNEQFF.

The sample holds many counts of this clonotype. V is TRBV2 and J is TRBJ2-7; TRBD2 aligns across 10 bases. CDR3 length: 15 residues. V lost 5 bases, J lost 4 bases, and 8 bases stayed unmatched. Germline CDR1 SNHLY, CDR2 FYNNEI. The CDR3 protein is CASSKSGRAVYEQYF. In DNA, the CDR3 is TGTGCCAGCAGTAAAAGCGGGAGGGCCGTGTACGAGCAGTACTTC.

The chain joins TRBV4-1 to TRBJ2-7; no definite D call. The CDR3 is 17 amino acids. The V end lost 1 base, the J end lost 0 bases, and 16 bases lay between the germline ends. Germline CDR1 and CDR2: MGHRA and YSYEKL. The CDR3 protein is CASSQGPVGGGSYEQYF. CDR3 bases: TGCGCCAGCAGCCAAGGCCCCGTAGGTGGTGGCTCCTACGAGCAGTACTTC.

This clonotype was recorded many times. This chain joins TRBV3-1 and TRBJ2-2, with D perhaps TRBD2 (7 bases). The CDR3 totals 19 residues. Per the germline V gene, CDR1 is LGHDT and CDR2 is YNNKEL (reference sequence). Trimming removed 3 bases at V and 0 bases at J, with 20 bases between. CDR3 nucleotides: TGTGCCAGCAGCCAGGGGTGGACAGCGGGACATACGAACACCGGGGAGCTGTTTTTT. Translating it yields CASSQGWTAGHTNTGELFF.

The table lists this clonotype with many counts. This sequence joins TRBV2 and TRBJ2-6; D is undetermined. The CDR3 is 14 amino acids. CDR1 and CDR2 from the germline V gene are SNHLY and FYNNEI. Trimming left V 6 bases short and J 0 bases short, with 6 bases between. CDR3 nucleotides: TGTGCCAGCAGGAGCGACTCTGGGGCCAACGTCCTGACTTTC. As protein: CASRSDSGANVLTF.

This clonotype has a handful of counts. This chain joins TRBV15 and TRBJ2-2; D is unresolved. This CDR3 is 14 amino acids long. Between the trimmed V and J ends, which lost 3 bases and 6 bases, there was a span of 11 bases. CDR1 is LNHNV and CDR2 is YYDKDF in the germline V gene (reference sequence). The DNA for the CDR3 is TGTGCCACCAGCAGCACTCGTTTGTCCGGGGAGCTGTTTTTT. As protein: CATSSTRLSGELFF. Variable domain in full (rest from reference TRBV15 and TRBJ2-2): DAMVIQNPRYQVTQFGKPVTLSCSQTLNHNVMYWYQQKSSQAPKLLFHYYDKDFNNEADTPDNFQSRRPNTSFCFLDIRSPGLGDTAMYLCATSSTRLSGELFFGEGSRLTVL.

This clonotype was recorded at least ten times. The chain is built from TRBV11-2 and TRBJ2-7; the match to TRBD2 covers 10 bases. The CDR3 totals 14 residues. Germline values: CDR1 SGHAT, CDR2 FQNNGV. V lost 3 bases to trimming and J lost 4 bases; unmatched junction nucleotides: 3. In nucleotides, the CDR3 is TGTGCCAGCAGCTTCACTAGCGGGAAGTACGAGCAGTACTTC. It encodes CASSFTSGKYEQYF.